The text below deals with one TCR beta chain. What antigen it recognizes has not been identified. No quality values exist for individual bases; no much larger clone is one base distant. The sample is drawn from a study of cytomegalovirus exposure and HLA in healthy donors (dated by TCRdb to 2015 to 2018). For the wider study: According to an earlier analysis of several hundred of the donors, roughly 180 million T cells yielded 95 million to 140 million unique TCR beta sequences and 276 Gb of sequence data. Besides the first cohort of hundreds of subjects, a separate validation cohort made up of about 120 different subjects was used. Among the roughly 370 genotyped donors, more than 70% belonged to the genetic ancestry cluster associated with self-reported Caucasian donors. In a later genetic analysis, genome-wide SNP genotypes for about three fifths of the roughly 670 donors were used, and that subset was treated as a discovery cohort. An earlier analysis of roughly 600 of the donors used high-throughput TCR beta sequencing to judge whether each TCR beta V gene segment behaved as functional or pseudogenic. To predict cytomegalovirus infection status, the study combined high-throughput TCR immunosequencing, statistical association of individual TCRs with disease status, and machine learning. Rather than drawing on any new phenotypic data, the later analysis identified candidate immune exposures from TCR beta sequences and the way those sequences occurred across donors. Across some 400 genotyped donors of the cohort, an average of about 240,000 unique TCR beta nucleotide sequences per donor were sequenced, and around 20% of those sequences were non-productive. Class I and class II HLA loci were covered by the typing at four-digit resolution. Using immunosequencing, the study profiled T cell repertoires from 550 to 750 subjects and related those repertoires to cytomegalovirus serostatus. Every repertoire in the discovery cohort had been generated on one and the same sequencing platform. About 5 DR-DQ haplotypes were handled as single units for association and clustering, since linkage in the cohort was strong. An early release covering approximately 600 HLA-typed donors comprised about 300 gigabases of sequencing data and roughly 85 million unique TCR sequences. Donor age, sex, ethnicity and CMV serostatus were compiled alongside the repertoire data. The study aimed to test whether cataloging public T cell receptors could reveal signatures of past pathogen exposure. The number of typed donors differed by locus: about 620-640 for A, B, C, DRB1 and DQB1; 522 for DQA1; around 610 for DPA1; and around 450 for DPB1. To study patterns of TCR occurrence, a later analysis re-analyzed previously published TCR beta repertoires from 666 donors and added high-resolution HLA genotyping.

Spanning cysteine to phenylalanine, the CDR3 consists of 16 amino acids. Only CDR3 DNA remains: 48 bases, in frame from the first base. CDR1 and CDR2 were assigned from the germline V gene as SGHRS and YFSETQ. V loses 4 bases at its end and J loses 3 bases; junction bases beyond the gene matches: 6. The cohort comprised under 700 healthy bone marrow donors. At the time of sampling, every cohort member was nominally healthy, though immune exposures that went unrecorded were likely present. The donor tested CMV seropositive and was one of the 289 seropositive cohort members. Every donor gave a peripheral blood sample, and the peripheral blood mononuclear cells from that sample were used for TCR beta sequencing. Genomic DNA was extracted from the blood cell samples with the Qiagen DNeasy Blood Extraction Kit. Overall study results and their limits: In vitro tests confirmed that a few of the cytomegalovirus-associated TCR beta chains recognize cytomegalovirus antigens. The 87-base-pair reads could not distinguish some IMGT-functional V segments, including TRBV6-2 and TRBV6-3, so those segments were excluded. According to the authors, the approach could potentially be generalized to other disease states and immunological phenotypes. Because some donors lacked HLA typing at each locus, the association tests relied only on the typed subset. For the cohort, immune exposure information was limited to CMV serostatus. In both the original and validation cohorts, the classifier was reported to diagnose cytomegalovirus status with high specificity and sensitivity. A total of 150 to 200 TCR beta chains were listed by the study as associated with cytomegalovirus. This cohort had only TCR beta chains sequenced, and the lack of alpha or paired-chain data limited which features could be detected. In a later analysis, HLA-associated TCR beta chains were found to be more clonally expanded and to have lower generation probabilities than equally common non-associated chains. At a false discovery rate of 0.05, a later analysis linked around 15,000 TCR beta sequences to specific HLA alleles. In a later analysis, most CMV-associated TCR beta chains were found to appear HLA-restricted, with HLA associations seemingly driven largely by CMV exposure. According to a later genetic analysis, donors in an Asian-associated ancestry cluster had fewer N-insertions in productive TCRs than the approximately 630-donor mean. Several of the top co-occurrence clusters appeared to be linked to parvovirus B19, influenza, CMV and Epstein-Barr virus, according to a later analysis. V-gene and J-gene trimming of TCR beta chains was associated with a missense DCLRE1C variant in a later genetic analysis, and the association was replicated in an independent cohort. In an earlier analysis of 587 of the donors, most TCR beta V segments appeared in productive rearrangements about 87% or about 30% of the time, broadly matching IMGT annotations. Linkage disequilibrium might explain the correlated functional status among segregating V segments, but an unknown experimental factor could not be excluded. Most TCR sequences were observed very rarely across donors, whereas some public TCRs were present in many individuals. A further reported finding was that TCR beta sequences accurately predicted the HLA-A and HLA-B alleles for most subjects in the first cohort. Strong co-occurrence of HLA alleles, especially DR and DQ, made assigning TCR associations to individual alleles difficult. Sequencing depth was assumed to be roughly uniform across donors in the presence/absence analyses, though that assumption may not hold. In a later analysis, the rate of TCR association differed among HLA loci, with DRB1 alleles having the most associated TCRs and HLA-C alleles having the fewest. Because counts were too low, more than 15 rarely observed V segments, including chromosome 9 orphons, were excluded from the earlier analysis of around 640 of the donors. A group of highly shared sequence variants was considered likely to be a technical artifact of the sequencing pipeline.

The library was obtained by the immunoSEQ multiplex PCR assay. For the multiplex PCR, a mixture combining 60 forward primers for TCR Vbeta segments and 13 reverse primers for TCR Jbeta segments was used. The CDR3 region of rearranged TCR beta genes was amplified from genomic DNA by a multiplex PCR assay. Amplified TCR beta libraries were sequenced as 87-base-pair reads on the Illumina HiSeq System. As for the authors' bioinformatics: A later analysis counted around 72 million unique TCR beta chains across the 666 repertoires, and around 12 million of these chains were shared by at least two donors. A nearest-neighbor algorithm error-corrected the raw reads and collapsed the reads into unique sequences, merging closely related sequences to remove PCR and sequencing errors. Alignment of CDR3 sequences to IMGT reference sequences was used to assign V, D and J gene segments. For a sequence to be retained, at least a six-nucleotide match to both a V gene segment and a J gene segment was required. Rearrangements were classified as productive when the CDR3 lacked stop codons and remained in frame with V and J, and all other rearrangements were classified as non-productive. Following IMGT convention, CDR3 was defined as the stretch from the second conserved V-encoded cysteine to the conserved J-encoded phenylalanine. Sequences without an unambiguous match to a single V gene segment were excluded from the earlier analysis of about 600 of the donors. In an earlier analysis of approximately 500 of the donors, a V segment was called functional when productive rearrangements were above 56.7%, and segregating when the standard deviation between donors exceeded 5%. To diagnose cytomegalovirus status from the catalog of TCR beta chain sequences, a statistical classification framework was built. In a later analysis, TCR nucleotide sequences were compared against IMGT/GENE-DB human TR gene sequences so that V and J genes could be assigned. The TCRdist pipeline was used in a later analysis to assign CDR3 sequences and most-parsimonious VDJ recombination scenarios. In a later analysis, each TCR beta chain was defined by its CDR3 amino acid sequence together with its V-gene family, and reads without a unique V-gene family were excluded. To address suspected cross-contamination and a sequencing artifact, a later analysis removed around 600 highly shared, low-generation-probability nucleotide sequences. In a later analysis, a clonal expansion index was calculated for each public chain from normalized within-repertoire ranks of inferred template counts. Generation probabilities in a later analysis came from a VDJ recombination model fitted to out-of-frame rearrangements, and those results were checked against IGoR. In a later analysis, hypergeometric tests were used to score TCR-TCR, TCR-HLA and TCR-CMV co-occurrence, with a repertoire-size bias correction applied to TCR pairs. To estimate false discovery rates, a later analysis permuted the HLA or CMV assignments 20 times. A later analysis grouped co-occurring TCRs with DBSCAN, adding TCRdist sequence similarity when clustering within HLA-allele-positive subsets. Co-occurrence clustering excluded repertoires with fewer than 30,000 or more than 120,000 public chains, plus five with anomalous nucleotide sharing. TCRdb carries this immuneACCESS record with in-frame sequences only. Its versions omit some clonotypes, under half of them owing to an unresolved V gene in the studies checked, with the rest unexplained. That table furnishes V, J and clone size, whereas the DNA furnished D and trimming. The sample records around 70,000 clones, 55% to 75% of which are singletons. About 12% of the sample goes to the ten largest clones.

The specimen was PBMCs. This receptor chain uses TRBV5-1 and TRBJ2-1; the central 11 bases match TRBD1. The clonotype was recovered from a woman aged 35 to 49 in good health and CMV-seropositive. The nucleotide sequence is given as TGCGCCAGCAGCAAAACGGGGACAGGGGGCTACAATGAGCAGTTCTTC. This sequence encodes CASSKTGTGGYNEQFF.